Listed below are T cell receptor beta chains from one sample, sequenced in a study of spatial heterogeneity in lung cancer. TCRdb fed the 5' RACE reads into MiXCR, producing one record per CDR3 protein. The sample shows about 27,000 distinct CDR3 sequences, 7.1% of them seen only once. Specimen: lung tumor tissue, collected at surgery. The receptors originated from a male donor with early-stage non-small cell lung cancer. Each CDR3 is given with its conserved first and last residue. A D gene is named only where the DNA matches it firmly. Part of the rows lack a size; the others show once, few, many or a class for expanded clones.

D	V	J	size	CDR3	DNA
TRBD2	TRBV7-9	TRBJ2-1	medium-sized	CASSLGLAVNEQFF	TGTGCCAGCAGCTTAGGACTAGCGGTTAATGAGCAGTTCTTC
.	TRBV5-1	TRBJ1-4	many	CASSVSNEKLFF	TGCGCCAGCAGCGTCTCGAATGAAAAACTGTTTTTT
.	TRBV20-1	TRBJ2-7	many	CSAGREQYF	TGCAGTGCCGGGAGAGAGCAGTACTTC
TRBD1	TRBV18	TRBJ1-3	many	CASSTGQGYGNTIYF	TGTGCCAGCTCAACGGGACAGGGATACGGAAACACCATATATTTT
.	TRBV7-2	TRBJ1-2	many	CASSLGSEYGYTF	TGTGCCAGCAGCTTAGGGTCAGAGTATGGCTACACCTTC
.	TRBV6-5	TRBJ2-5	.	CASSLLWGKETQYF	TGTGCCAGCAGTTTACTCTGGGGGAAGGAGACCCAGTACTTC
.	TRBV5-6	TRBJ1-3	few	CASSLDSGPGNTIYF	TGTGCCAGCAGCTTGGATTCCGGGCCTGGAAACACCATATATTTT
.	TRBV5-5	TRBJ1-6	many	CASSFSTGKGSQNSPLHF	TGTGCCAGCAGCTTCTCTACAGGGAAAGGGAGTCAGAATTCACCCCTCCACTTT
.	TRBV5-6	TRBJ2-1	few	CASSLVADGGEQFF	TGTGCCAGCAGCTTGGTTGCGGATGGGGGTGAGCAGTTCTTC
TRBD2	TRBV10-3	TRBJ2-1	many	CAISGSGGAASSEQFF	TGTGCCATCAGTGGGAGCGGGGGGGCTGCGTCCAGTGAGCAGTTCTTC
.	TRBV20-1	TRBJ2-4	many	CSARVLAVGGIQYF	TGCAGTGCTAGAGTTTTGGCAGTAGGAGGCATTCAGTACTTC
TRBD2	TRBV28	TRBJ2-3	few	CASSLRLDSGGGTDTQYF	TGTGCCAGCAGTTTAAGGCTGGATAGCGGGGGAGGTACAGATACGCAGTATTTT
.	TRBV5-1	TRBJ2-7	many	CASSSSGYEQYF	TGCGCCAGCAGCAGTAGTGGTTACGAGCAGTACTTC
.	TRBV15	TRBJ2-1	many	CATSRDPDSHNEQFF	TGTGCCACCAGCAGAGATCCGGACTCCCACAATGAGCAGTTCTTC
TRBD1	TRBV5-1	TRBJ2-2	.	CASSHRTGNTGELFF	TGCGCCAGCAGCCATAGGACAGGGAACACCGGGGAGCTGTTTTTT
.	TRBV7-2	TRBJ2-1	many	CASSSDGSYNEQFF	TGTGCCAGCAGCTCTGACGGTTCCTACAATGAGCAGTTCTTC
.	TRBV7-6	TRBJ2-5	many	CASRLTGNRETQYF	TGTGCCAGCAGGTTAACAGGGAACCGAGAGACCCAGTACTTC
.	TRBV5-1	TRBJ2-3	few	CASSLLGSSTDTQYF	TGCGCCAGCAGCCTACTAGGGAGTAGCACAGATACGCAGTATTTT
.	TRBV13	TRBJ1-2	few	CASSLSGNYGYTF	TGTGCCAGCAGCTTATCGGGAAACTATGGCTACACCTTC
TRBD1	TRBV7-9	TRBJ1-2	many	CASSSNRGSYTF	TGTGCCAGCAGCTCCAACAGGGGTAGCTACACCTTC
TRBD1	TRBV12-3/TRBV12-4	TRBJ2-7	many	CASSWGRGNYEQYF	TGTGCCAGCAGTTGGGGCAGGGGGAATTACGAGCAGTACTTC
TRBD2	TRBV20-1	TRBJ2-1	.	CLGTSGGSSYNEQFF	TGCCTCGGGACTAGCGGGGGCAGCTCCTACAATGAGCAGTTCTTC
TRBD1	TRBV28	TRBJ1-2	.	CASGRGQDGYTF	TGTGCCAGCGGACGGGGACAGGATGGCTACACCTTC
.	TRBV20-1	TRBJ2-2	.	CSASPWGHGELFF	TGCAGTGCTAGTCCCTGGGGGCACGGGGAGCTGTTTTTT
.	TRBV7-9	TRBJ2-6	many	CASSNSGANVLTF	TGTGCCAGCAGCAATTCTGGGGCCAACGTCCTGACTTTC
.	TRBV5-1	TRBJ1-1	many	CASSLMGRGNTEAFF	TGCGCCAGCAGCTTGATGGGCAGGGGGAACACTGAAGCTTTCTTT
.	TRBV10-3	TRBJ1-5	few	CAISAVGEDQPQHF	TGTGCCATCAGTGCCGTTGGGGAAGATCAGCCCCAGCATTTT
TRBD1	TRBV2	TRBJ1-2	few	CASSEGPGGPYGYTF	TGTGCCAGCAGTGAAGGTCCAGGGGGCCCCTATGGCTACACCTTC
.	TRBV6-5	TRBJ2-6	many	CASRPPAGANVLTF	TGTGCCAGCAGACCCCCGGCAGGGGCCAACGTCCTGACTTTC
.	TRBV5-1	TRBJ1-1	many	CASSLGAPNTEAFF	TGCGCCAGCAGCTTGGGTGCGCCGAACACTGAAGCTTTCTTT
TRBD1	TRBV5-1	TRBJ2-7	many	CASSPAWPGGDEQYF	TGCGCCAGCAGCCCGGCATGGCCAGGGGGCGACGAGCAGTACTTC
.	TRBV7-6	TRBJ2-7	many	CASSLRRGMDEQYF	TGTGCCAGCAGCTTACGGCGGGGCATGGACGAGCAGTACTTC
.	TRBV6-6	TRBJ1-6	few	CASSYQGSPLHF	TGTGCCAGCAGTTACCAAGGGTCACCCCTCCACTTT
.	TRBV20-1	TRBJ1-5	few	CSARAGPSNQPQHF	TGCAGTGCTAGAGCCGGCCCAAGCAATCAGCCCCAGCATTTT
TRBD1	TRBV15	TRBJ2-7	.	CATGSRTGSYEQYF	TGTGCCACCGGGTCCCGGACAGGATCCTACGAGCAGTACTTC
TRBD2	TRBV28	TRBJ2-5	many	CASSYLAGEATQYF	TGTGCCAGCAGCTACCTAGCGGGGGAGGCGACCCAGTACTTC
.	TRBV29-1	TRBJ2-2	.	CSVVGAGDVDTGELFF	TGCAGCGTTGTTGGGGCAGGGGATGTCGACACCGGGGAGCTGTTTTTT
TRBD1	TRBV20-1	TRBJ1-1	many	CSAREGARTEAFF	TGCAGTGCTAGGGAGGGGGCGCGCACTGAAGCTTTCTTT
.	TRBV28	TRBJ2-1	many	CASSTRNYNEQFF	TGTGCCAGCAGCACTAGAAACTACAATGAGCAGTTCTTC
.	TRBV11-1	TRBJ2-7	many	CASSPHSYEQYF	TGTGCCAGCAGCCCTCACTCCTACGAGCAGTACTTC
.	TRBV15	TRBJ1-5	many	CATSREGGHRNQPQHF	TGTGCCACCAGCAGAGAGGGGGGGCATCGCAATCAGCCCCAGCATTTT
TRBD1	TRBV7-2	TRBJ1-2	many	CASSSGQDYGYTF	TGTGCCAGCAGCTCAGGACAGGACTATGGCTACACCTTC
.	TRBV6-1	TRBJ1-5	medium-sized	CASKEWTASNQPQHF	TGTGCCAGCAAAGAATGGACAGCAAGCAATCAGCCCCAGCATTTT
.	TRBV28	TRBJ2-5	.	CASRPRDPRGRTQYF	TGTGCCAGCAGACCCAGGGACCCAAGAGGACGGACCCAGTACTTC
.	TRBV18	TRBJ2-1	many	CASSPGTSNEQFF	TGTGCCAGCTCACCGGGGACTTCCAATGAGCAGTTCTTC
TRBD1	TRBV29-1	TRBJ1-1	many	CSVGDRDTEAFF	TGCAGCGTTGGTGACAGGGACACTGAAGCTTTCTTT
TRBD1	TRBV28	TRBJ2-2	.	CASGDRVTGELFF	TGTGCCAGCGGGGACAGGGTCACCGGGGAGCTGTTTTTT
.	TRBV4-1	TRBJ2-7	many	CASSQDSTQGSYEQYF	TGCGCCAGCAGCCAAGATTCAACGCAGGGGTCCTACGAGCAGTACTTC
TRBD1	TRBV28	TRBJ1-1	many	CASSRGDRVVTEAFF	TGTGCCAGCAGTCGGGGGGACAGGGTAGTAACTGAAGCTTTCTTT
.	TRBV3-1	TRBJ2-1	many	CASSQGKSEQFF	TGTGCCAGCAGCCAAGGGAAAAGTGAGCAGTTCTTC
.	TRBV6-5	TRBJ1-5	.	CASRRAHNQPQHF	TGTGCCAGCAGGAGGGCCCACAATCAGCCCCAGCATTTT
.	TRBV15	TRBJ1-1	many	CATSRDNRDGTEAFF	TGTGCCACCAGCAGAGATAACAGGGATGGCACTGAAGCTTTCTTT
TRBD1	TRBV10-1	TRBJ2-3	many	CASAPGQSTDTQYF	TGCGCCAGTGCCCCGGGACAGAGCACAGATACGCAGTATTTT
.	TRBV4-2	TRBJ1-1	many	CASSQDPGVSEAFF	TGTGCCAGCAGCCAAGATCCCGGGGTCTCTGAAGCTTTCTTT
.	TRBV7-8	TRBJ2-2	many	CASSLVQGYTGELFF	TGTGCCAGCAGCTTAGTACAGGGCTACACCGGGGAGCTGTTTTTT
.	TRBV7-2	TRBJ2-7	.	CASSSSIGYEQYF	TGTGCCAGCAGCTCCAGTATAGGATACGAGCAGTACTTC
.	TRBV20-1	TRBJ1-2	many	CSARSLAAEEGYTF	TGCAGTGCTAGATCCTTAGCCGCTGAGGAAGGCTACACCTTC
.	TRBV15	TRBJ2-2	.	CAARGTNTGELFF	TGTGCCGCGAGGGGGACTAACACCGGGGAGCTGTTTTTT
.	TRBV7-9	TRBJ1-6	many	CASSPASYNSPLHF	TGTGCCAGCAGCCCCGCCTCCTATAATTCACCCCTCCACTTT